The clone carrying this T cell receptor (beta chain) showed up just a few times. Original methodology: Using reference gene primer amplification, nucleated cell counts were estimated. The data were produced by immunoSEQ multiplex PCR, yet TCRdb's version contains in-frame clones alone and is incomplete. V and J calls plus clone size are reproduced from that table; the DNA served to infer D and trimming. The sample has some 380,000 clones, about 80% seen once. The sample originates from a study of blood T cell repertoires in COVID-19. V was cut by 6 bases and J by 4 bases, with 15 bases left in between. This CDR3 is built from 14 residues. Germline loops: CDR1 MNHEY, CDR2 SVGAGI.

The gene calls are TRBV6-5 and TRBJ1-2; D is perhaps TRBD1 (5 bases). The clonotype originates from a human donor with acute or convalescent COVID-19. The donor label of this sample is uncertain. Material for sequencing was peripheral blood. The CDR3 region is CASSPSDNRYGYTF. CDR3 in DNA: TGTGCCAGCAGCCCCTCGGACAATCGCTATGGCTACACCTTC.